The 11 T cell receptor beta chains reported below all come from one sample, sequenced in a study of cytomegalovirus exposure and HLA in healthy donors. Primers for the PCR totalled 60 Vbeta and 13 Jbeta. Clones were sequenced by immunoSEQ multiplex PCR, and TCRdb holds only the in-frame ones, with some missing. Of 150,000 to 200,000 clones listed, 78% were seen once; the top ten hold 2.9%. The sequencing sample was made of PBMCs. The receptors originated from a female donor in good health and CMV-seronegative.

The gene calls are TRBV11-2 and TRBJ2-5; D may be TRBD1 (5 bases). The CDR3 has 12 residues. In germline, CDR1 is SGHAT, CDR2 FQNNGV. Trimming took 3 bases from V and 4 from J, leaving 6 bases between them. CDR3 sequence (DNA): TGTGCCAGCAGCTTCGACAGAGAGACCCAGTACTTC. It encodes CASSFDRETQYF. The full variable domain, with the rest looked up from reference TRBV11-2 and TRBJ2-5, is EAGVAQSPRYKIIEKRQSVAFWCNPISGHATLYWYQQILGQGPKLLIQFQNNGVVDDSQLPKDRFSAERLKGVDSTLKIQPAKLEDSAVYLCASSFDRETQYFGPGTRLLVL.

Many counts were recorded for this clone. The chain recombines TRBV6-4 with TRBJ2-1; the match to TRBD2 covers 8 bases. The CDR3 consists of 16 residues. The V and J ends lost 3 bases and 8 bases, in that order; junction bases with no gene match: 12. From germline, CDR1 is MRHNA and CDR2 SNTAGT. CDR3 amino acids: CASSEVRSGSVDEQFF. CDR3 nucleotide sequence: TGTGCCAGCAGTGAGGTTAGGAGCGGGAGCGTAGATGAGCAGTTCTTC.

This clone has a single count. The chain recombines TRBV30 with TRBJ1-2; D unresolved. The germline V gene encodes CDR1 GTSNPN and CDR2 SVGIG (reference sequence). The CDR3 length is 13 residues. The germline V and J ends were trimmed by 2 bases and 7 bases, with 14 bases remaining between them. The CDR3 sequence: CAWSPPSFGGYTF. DNA of the CDR3: TGTGCCTGGAGTCCCCCCTCTTTCGGTGGCTACACCTTC.

This clone appeared a few times. This chain connects TRBV19 to TRBJ1-5, with unresolved D. Germline V gives CDR1 LNHDA, CDR2 SQIVND (reference sequence). V lost 5 bases and J 2 bases, leaving 13 bases between the germline ends. The length of the CDR3 is 15 residues. CDR3 in DNA: TGTGCCAGTAGTGATTCGGGTTGGGGCAATCAGCCCCAGCATTTT. Protein product: CASSDSGWGNQPQHF.

This chain connects TRBV6-5 to TRBJ2-7; TRBD2 is a possible D gene (6 bases). CDR3 length equals 16 residues. V was pared by 2 bases and J by 6 bases, with 20 bases between. CDR1 MNHEY and CDR2 SVGAGI come from the germline V gene. In DNA, the CDR3 is TGTGCCAGCAGTTACACCCGGGGGATAGTAGTCGGCGAGCAGTACTTC. It specifies CASSYTRGIVVGEQYF.

This chain joins TRBV4-3 and TRBJ1-3; D unresolved. This CDR3 is built from 15 residues. The V gene lost 0 bases and the J gene lost 2 bases, with 8 bases spanning the gap. Looked up from germline, CDR1 is LGHNA and CDR2 is YSLEER. CDR3 DNA sequence: TGCGCCAGCAGCCAAGACAGCGTTGCTGGAAACACCATATATTTT. It codes for CASSQDSVAGNTIYF.

This clone was picked up a small number of times. At one of its ends the junction is not consistent with the germline gene, which may arise from a read error. The chain carries TRBV7-9 and TRBJ1-5; 7 bases agree with TRBD1. CDR3 length equals 16 residues. CDR1 is SEHNR, CDR2 FQNEAQ, per germline (reference sequence). Written as DNA, the CDR3 is TGTTCCAGCAGCTTAGTGGGACAGCTTAGCAATCAGCCCCAGCATTTT. It yields the protein CSSSLVGQLSNQPQHF.

The rearrangement uses TRBV28 and TRBJ1-2; D is unresolved. CDR1 is MDHEN and CDR2 is SYDVKM in the germline V gene. This CDR3 comprises 14 residues. V shed 5 bases and J shed 0 bases, with 10 bases lying between them. CDR3 sequence (DNA): TGTGCCAGCAGTCACGGGGAAGCTAACTATGGCTACACCTTC. Its translation is CASSHGEANYGYTF.

V gene TRBV21-1 combines with J gene TRBJ1-4; the table's TRBD1 call for D was not verified on the DNA. TRBV21-1 corresponds to a pseudogene. There are 19 residues in the CDR3. CDR3 nucleotide sequence: TGTGCCAGCAGCAAAGAAGGCAGGCGCCCTCTTCCCATTAATGAAAAACTGTTTTTT. It encodes CASSKEGRRPLPINEKLFF.

The chain joins TRBV18 to TRBJ1-5; D not resolved. Germline V gene sequence: CDR1 KGHSH, CDR2 LQKENI. V was trimmed by 3 bases and J by 2 bases, leaving 11 bases between them. The CDR3 totals 15 residues. The DNA for the CDR3 is TGTGCCAGCTCACCTCTGGGCGTCGGCAATCAGCCCCAGCATTTT. It translates to CASSPLGVGNQPQHF.

V is TRBV19 and J is TRBJ2-5; the match to TRBD1 covers 8 bases. The CDR3 runs 15 residues. Germline CDR1 LNHDA, CDR2 SQIVND (reference sequence). V lost 7 bases and J lost 4; bases outside the gene matches: 11. CDR3 coding DNA: TGTGCCAGTACCCTAGGAGAGGGACAGGTAGAGACCCAGTACTTC. This codes for CASTLGEGQVETQYF.